This section outlines one TCR beta chain sequence together with its context. Its antigen is undetermined. The data were taken from a study of cytotoxic CD8 clonotypes in ibrutinib-treated CLL. The study, taken as a whole, reports: T-cell clonality at baseline went above that of age-matched healthy donors and rose and fell with circulating CD8+ T-cell counts. Lymph node repertoires were not studied, and sampling times were unmatched. The clonality rise at ibrutinib response reflected private clonotype expansion.

Here immunoSEQ multiplex PCR was the method, and the copy in TCRdb shows in-frame clones only, minus some. The repertoire holds around 29,000 clones, 55% to 75% seen once, with 45% to 65% in the top ten. The sequenced sample was PBMCs, obtained after 24 months of ibrutinib treatment. This clonotype was obtained from a human donor with chronic lymphocytic leukemia.

Written as DNA, the CDR3 is TGTGCCAGCAGTGTTCTAACCGGGGTCTACACCTTC. This gives the protein CASSVLTGVYTF. The chain recombines TRBV6-1 with TRBJ1-2, with D uncertain. Germline CDR1 MNHNS, CDR2 SASEGT. This CDR3 contains 12 residues. The germline V and J ends were trimmed by 4 bases and 10 bases, with 13 bases remaining between them.